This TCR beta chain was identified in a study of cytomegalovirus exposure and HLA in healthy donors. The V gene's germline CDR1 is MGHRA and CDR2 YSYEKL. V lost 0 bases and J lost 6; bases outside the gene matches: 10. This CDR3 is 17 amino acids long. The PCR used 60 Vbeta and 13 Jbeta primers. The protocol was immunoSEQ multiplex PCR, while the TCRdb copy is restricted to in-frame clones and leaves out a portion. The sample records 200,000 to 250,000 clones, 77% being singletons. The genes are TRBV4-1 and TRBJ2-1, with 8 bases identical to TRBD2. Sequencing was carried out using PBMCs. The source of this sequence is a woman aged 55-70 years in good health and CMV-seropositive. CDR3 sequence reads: CASSQDLNRGGPNEQFF. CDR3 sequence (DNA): TGCGCCAGCAGCCAAGATCTCAACCGGGGGGGCCCCAATGAGCAGTTCTTC.